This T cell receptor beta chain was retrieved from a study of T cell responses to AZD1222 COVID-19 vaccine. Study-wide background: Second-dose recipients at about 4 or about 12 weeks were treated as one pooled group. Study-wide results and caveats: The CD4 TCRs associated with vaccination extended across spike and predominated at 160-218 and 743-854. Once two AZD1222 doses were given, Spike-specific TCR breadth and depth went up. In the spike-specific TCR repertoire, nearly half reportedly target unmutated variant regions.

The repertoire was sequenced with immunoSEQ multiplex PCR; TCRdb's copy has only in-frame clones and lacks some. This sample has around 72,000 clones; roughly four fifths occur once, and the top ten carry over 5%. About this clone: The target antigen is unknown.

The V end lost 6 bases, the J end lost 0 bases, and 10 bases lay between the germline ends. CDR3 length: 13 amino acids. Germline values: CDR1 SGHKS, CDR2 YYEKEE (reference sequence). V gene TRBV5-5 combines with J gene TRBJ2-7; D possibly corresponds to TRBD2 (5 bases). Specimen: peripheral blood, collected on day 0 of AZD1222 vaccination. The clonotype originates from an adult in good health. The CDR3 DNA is TGTGCCAGCACGGACTGGAGCTCCTACGAGCAGTACTTC. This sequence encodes CASTDWSSYEQYF.